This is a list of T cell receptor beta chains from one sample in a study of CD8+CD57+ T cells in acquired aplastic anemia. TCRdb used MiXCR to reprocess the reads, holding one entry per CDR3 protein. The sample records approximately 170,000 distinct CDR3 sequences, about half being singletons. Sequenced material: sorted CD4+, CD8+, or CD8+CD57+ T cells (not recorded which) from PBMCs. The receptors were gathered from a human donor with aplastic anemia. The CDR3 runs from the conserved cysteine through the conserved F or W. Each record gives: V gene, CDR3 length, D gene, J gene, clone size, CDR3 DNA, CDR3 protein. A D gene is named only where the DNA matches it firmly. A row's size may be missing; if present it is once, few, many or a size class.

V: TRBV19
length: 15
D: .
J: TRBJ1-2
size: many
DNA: TGTGCCAGTAGTATAACTTTCGAGGGACCCTATGGCTACACCTTC
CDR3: CASSITFEGPYGYTF

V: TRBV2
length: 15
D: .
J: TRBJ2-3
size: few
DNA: TGTGCCAGCAGTGAAGCTACGCGCGGTACAGATACGCAGTATTTT
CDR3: CASSEATRGTDTQYF

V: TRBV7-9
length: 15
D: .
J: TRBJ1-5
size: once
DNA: TGTGCCAGCAGTTCGGAGAGCGATAGCAATCAGCCCCAGCATTTT
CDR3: CASSSESDSNQPQHF

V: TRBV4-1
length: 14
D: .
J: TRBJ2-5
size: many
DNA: TGCGCCAGCAGCCTCTCGTGGGCTGAAGAGACCCAGTACTTC
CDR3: CASSLSWAEETQYF

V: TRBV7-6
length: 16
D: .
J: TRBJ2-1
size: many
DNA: TGTGCCAGCAGCTTAGCGATTCAGGGGTTGAATGTTGAGCAGTTCTTC
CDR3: CASSLAIQGLNVEQFF

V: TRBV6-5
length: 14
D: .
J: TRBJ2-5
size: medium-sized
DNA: TGTGCCAGCAGTTCTCCTAGACAGACGGAGACCCAGTACTTC
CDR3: CASSSPRQTETQYF

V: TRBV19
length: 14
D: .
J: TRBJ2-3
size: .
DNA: TGTGCCAGTAGTATTTGGGGGGGGCAAGATACGCAGTATTTT
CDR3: CASSIWGGQDTQYF

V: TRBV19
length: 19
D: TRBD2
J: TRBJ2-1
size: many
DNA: TGTGCCAGTAGTACCCCGGGAGCGGGATGGCCAAGCTCCTACAATGAGCAGTTCTTC
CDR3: CASSTPGAGWPSSYNEQFF

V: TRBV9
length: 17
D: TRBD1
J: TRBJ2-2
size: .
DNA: TGTGCCAGCAGCACCCGGCCCGGGACAGGGGGCACCGGGGAGCTGTTTTTT
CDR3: CASSTRPGTGGTGELFF

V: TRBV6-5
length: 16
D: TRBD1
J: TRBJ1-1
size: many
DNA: TGTGCCAGCAGTTCCGGACAGGGTTTTCGGTATACTGAAGCTTTCTTT
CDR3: CASSSGQGFRYTEAFF

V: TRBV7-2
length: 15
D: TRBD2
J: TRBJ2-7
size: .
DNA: TGTGCCAGCACCCCGGGAGGCGGGGCGGCCTACGAGCAGTACTTC
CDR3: CASTPGGGAAYEQYF

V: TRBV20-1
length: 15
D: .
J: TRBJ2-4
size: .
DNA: TGCAGTGCCCATCCGGGAACGCTAGCCAAAAACATTCAGTACTTC
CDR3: CSAHPGTLAKNIQYF

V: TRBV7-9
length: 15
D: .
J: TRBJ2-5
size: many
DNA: TGTGCCAGCAGCTTAGCGGAAGTTGTAAAAGAGACCCAGTACTTC
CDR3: CASSLAEVVKETQYF

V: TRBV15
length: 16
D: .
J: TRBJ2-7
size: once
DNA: TGTGCCACCAGCAGCTCCTCGGGGGGCCGATCCTACGAGCAGTACTTC
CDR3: CATSSSSGGRSYEQYF

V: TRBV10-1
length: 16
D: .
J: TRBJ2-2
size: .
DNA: TGCGCCAGCAGTGAGTCGAGGGGAGGGGGAACCGGGGAGCTGTTTTTT
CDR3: CASSESRGGGTGELFF

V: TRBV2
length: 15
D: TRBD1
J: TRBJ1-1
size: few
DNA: TGTGCCAGCAGGGGACAGGGGGCTACGGACACTGAAGCTTTCTTT
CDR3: CASRGQGATDTEAFF

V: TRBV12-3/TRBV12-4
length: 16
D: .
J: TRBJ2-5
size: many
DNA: TGTGCCAGCAGCTCAAGCCCGGGACGGAACCAAGAGACCCAGTACTTC
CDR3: CASSSSPGRNQETQYF

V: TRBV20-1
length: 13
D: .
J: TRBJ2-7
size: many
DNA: TGCAGTGCCCTCGGTCCAGGGTCCTCCGAGCAGTACTTC
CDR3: CSALGPGSSEQYF

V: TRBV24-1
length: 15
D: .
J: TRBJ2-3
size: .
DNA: TGTGCCACCAGTGATCCGGCCAACTCACCAGATACGCAGTATTTT
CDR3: CATSDPANSPDTQYF

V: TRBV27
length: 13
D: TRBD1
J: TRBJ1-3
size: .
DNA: TGTGCCAGCCCGGACAGGGGTCATTACACCATATATTTT
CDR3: CASPDRGHYTIYF

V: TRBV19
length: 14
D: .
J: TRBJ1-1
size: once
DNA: TGTGCCAGTAGTATAGGTTACGGGAACACTGAAGCTTTCTTT
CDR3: CASSIGYGNTEAFF

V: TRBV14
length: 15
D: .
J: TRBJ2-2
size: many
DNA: TGTGCCAGCAGCCCCAGAAAGGGCATCACCGGGGAGCTGTTTTTT
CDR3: CASSPRKGITGELFF

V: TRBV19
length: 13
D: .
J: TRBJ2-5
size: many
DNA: TGTGCCAGTAGTATAGGACTAGGGGAGACCCAGTACTTC
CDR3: CASSIGLGETQYF

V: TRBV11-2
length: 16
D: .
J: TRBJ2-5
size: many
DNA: TGTGCCAGCAGCTTTCGCCCGGGGACTTCGGCAGAGACCCAGTACTTC
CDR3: CASSFRPGTSAETQYF

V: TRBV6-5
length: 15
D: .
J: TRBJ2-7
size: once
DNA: TGTGCCAGCAGTTACTCGAAACATGCCTCCTACGAGCAGTACTTC
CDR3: CASSYSKHASYEQYF

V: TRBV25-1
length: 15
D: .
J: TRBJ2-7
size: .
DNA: TGTGCCAGCAGTGGATCAAGGCAGCTAGTCTCCGAGCAGTACTTC
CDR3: CASSGSRQLVSEQYF

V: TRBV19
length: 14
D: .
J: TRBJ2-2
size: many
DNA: TGTGCCAGTAGTATCGTCGGGAACACCGGGGAGCTGTTTTTT
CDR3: CASSIVGNTGELFF

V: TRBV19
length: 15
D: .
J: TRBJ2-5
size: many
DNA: TGTGCCAGTAGTATACAGGGAGAAGGGTCGAGGACCCAGTACTTC
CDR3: CASSIQGEGSRTQYF

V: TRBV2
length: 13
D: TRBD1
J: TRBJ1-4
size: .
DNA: TGTGCCAGCAGAGGGACAGGGAATGAAAAACTGTTTTTT
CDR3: CASRGTGNEKLFF

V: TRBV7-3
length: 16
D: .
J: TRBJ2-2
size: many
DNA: TGTGCCAGCAGCCCAAGCGGGTTTTTGAACACCGGGGAGCTGTTTTTT
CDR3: CASSPSGFLNTGELFF

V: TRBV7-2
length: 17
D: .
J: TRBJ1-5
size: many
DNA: TGTGCCAGCAGCCCAGACGGGACACCTTTTAACAATCAGCCCCAGCATTTT
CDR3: CASSPDGTPFNNQPQHF

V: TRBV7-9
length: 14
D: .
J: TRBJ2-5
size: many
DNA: TGTGCCAGCAGCCTTCGACTAACTCAAGAGACCCAGTACTTC
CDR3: CASSLRLTQETQYF

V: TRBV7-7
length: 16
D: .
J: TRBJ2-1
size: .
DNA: TGTGCTAGCAGCTTAGCGGCAACGGCTCAGTACAATGCGCAGTTCTTC
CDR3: CASSLAATAQYNAQFF

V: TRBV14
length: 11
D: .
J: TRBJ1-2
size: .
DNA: TGTGCCAGCAGCCAAGGGAGTGGCTACACCTTC
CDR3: CASSQGSGYTF

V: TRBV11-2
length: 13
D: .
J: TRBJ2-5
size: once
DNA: TGTGCCAGCAGCGCGCCGGGCCAAGAGACCCAGTACTTC
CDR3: CASSAPGQETQYF

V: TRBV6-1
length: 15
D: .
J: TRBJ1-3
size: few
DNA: TGTGCCAGCAGATCAACAGGACTCTCTGGAAACACCATATATTTT
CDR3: CASRSTGLSGNTIYF

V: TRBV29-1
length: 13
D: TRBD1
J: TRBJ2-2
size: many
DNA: TGCAGCGTTTTCACAGGGGGCACCGGGGAGCTGTTTTTT
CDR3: CSVFTGGTGELFF

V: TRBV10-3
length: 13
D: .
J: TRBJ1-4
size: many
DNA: TGTGCCATCAGCGGGACAAAAAATGAAAAACTGTTTTTT
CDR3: CAISGTKNEKLFF

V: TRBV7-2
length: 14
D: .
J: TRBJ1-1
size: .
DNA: TGTGCCAGCAGCGTAACGGACGGGTACACTGAAGCTTTCTTT
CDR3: CASSVTDGYTEAFF

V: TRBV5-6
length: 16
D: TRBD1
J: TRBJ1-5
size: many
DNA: TGTGCCAGCAGCTTGAAACGAGGGACAGGGGATCAGCCCCAGCATTTT
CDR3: CASSLKRGTGDQPQHF

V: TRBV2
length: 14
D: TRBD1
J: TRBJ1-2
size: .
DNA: TGTGCCAGCAGCGACAGGGGAGCTAACTATGGCTACACCTTC
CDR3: CASSDRGANYGYTF

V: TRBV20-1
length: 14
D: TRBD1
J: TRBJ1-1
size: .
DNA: TGCAGTGCTAGTAAGGGGGCGGAGATTACTGAAGCTTTCTTT
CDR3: CSASKGAEITEAFF

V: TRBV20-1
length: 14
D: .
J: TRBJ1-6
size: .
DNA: TGCAGTGCTACAGGGACGGCCGATAATTCACCCCTCCACTTT
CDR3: CSATGTADNSPLHF

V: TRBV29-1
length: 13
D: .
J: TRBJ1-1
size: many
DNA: TGCAGCGTTTCCCTCGGGGGGAACACTGAAGCTTTCTTT
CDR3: CSVSLGGNTEAFF

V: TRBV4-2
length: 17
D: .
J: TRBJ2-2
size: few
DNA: TGTGCCAGCAGCCGCGGCGCTGTGCAGGTTGAGGCCGGGGAGCTGTTTTTT
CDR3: CASSRGAVQVEAGELFF

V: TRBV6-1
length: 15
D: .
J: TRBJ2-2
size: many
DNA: TGTGCCAGCAGTCGGACCTTACCGAACACCGGGGAGCTGTTTTTT
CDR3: CASSRTLPNTGELFF

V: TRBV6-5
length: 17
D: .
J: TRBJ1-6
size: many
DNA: TGTGCCAGCAGTTACACGGGACTGAGCTCCTATAATTCACCCCTCCACTTT
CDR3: CASSYTGLSSYNSPLHF

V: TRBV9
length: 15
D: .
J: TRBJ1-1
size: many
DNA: TGTGCCAGCAGCGGGAGGGAGGGTTTTGGCACTGAAGCTTTCTTT
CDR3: CASSGREGFGTEAFF

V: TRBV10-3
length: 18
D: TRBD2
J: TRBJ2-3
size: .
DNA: TGTGCCATCAGTGGGCTAGCGGGGGGGGCCCCTAGCACAGATACGCAGTATTTT
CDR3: CAISGLAGGAPSTDTQYF

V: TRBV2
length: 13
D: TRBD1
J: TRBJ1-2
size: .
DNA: TGTGCCAGCAGTGTTACAGGGGGAAATGGCTACACCTTC
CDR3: CASSVTGGNGYTF

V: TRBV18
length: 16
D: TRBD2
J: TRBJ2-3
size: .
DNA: TGTGCCAGCTCACCGACCCTAGCGGGCAGCACAGATACGCAGTATTTT
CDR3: CASSPTLAGSTDTQYF

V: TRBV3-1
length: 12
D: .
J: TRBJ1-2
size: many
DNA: TGTGCCAGCAGCTTGGACAGTGTTGGCTACACCTTC
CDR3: CASSLDSVGYTF

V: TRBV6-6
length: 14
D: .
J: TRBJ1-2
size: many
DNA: TGTGCCAGCAGTTACTCATCAGGGGATCATGGCTACACCTTC
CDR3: CASSYSSGDHGYTF

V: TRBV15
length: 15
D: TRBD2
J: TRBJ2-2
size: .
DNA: TGTGCCACCAGCAGAGACTCGGCGGGAGGGCCGATGATGTTTTTT
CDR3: CATSRDSAGGPMMFF

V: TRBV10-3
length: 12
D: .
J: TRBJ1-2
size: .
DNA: TGTGCCATCAGTGACAGGTCTTCAGGCTACACCTTC
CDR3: CAISDRSSGYTF

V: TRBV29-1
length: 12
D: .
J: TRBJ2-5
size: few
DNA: TGCAGCGTTGTAGGGGCCCAAGAGACCCAGTACTTC
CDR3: CSVVGAQETQYF

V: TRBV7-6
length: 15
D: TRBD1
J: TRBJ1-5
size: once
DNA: TGTGCCAGCAGCTCCGGGACAGCCGGGGATCAGCCCCAGCATTTT
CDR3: CASSSGTAGDQPQHF

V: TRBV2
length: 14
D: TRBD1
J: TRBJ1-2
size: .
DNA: TGTGCCAGCAGGGGGACAGGGGTGAATTATGGCTACACCTTC
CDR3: CASRGTGVNYGYTF

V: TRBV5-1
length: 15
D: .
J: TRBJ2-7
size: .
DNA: TGCGCCAGCAGCTTGGTTGTAGGGGAAACCTACGAGCAGTACTTC
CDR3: CASSLVVGETYEQYF